This T cell receptor beta chain was identified in a study of CD8+CD57+ T cells in acquired aplastic anemia. CDR1 and CDR2 (germline): SGDLS, YYNGEE. Trimming took off 0 bases at V and 5 bases at J, with 9 bases between the two ends. This CDR3 is 14 amino acids long. Individuals selected for sequencing had exhibited CD8+CD57+ cell expansion on flow cytometry. At the time of blood sampling, patients had not yet received any therapy. For this clonotype: Its target is not known.

Genomic DNA acted as the template from which TCR beta VDJ combination and CDR3 sequence profiling were carried out. Using its own MiXCR run on the reads, TCRdb lists one record per CDR3 protein. The sample shows about 180,000 distinct CDR3 sequences, 40% to 55% of them seen only once. Findings and limits, study-wide: It was found that some 30 CD8+ CDR3 sequences were shared between patients and controls.

This clonotype was sampled from a human donor with aplastic anemia. The V call is TRBV9, the J call TRBJ1-5, with unresolved D. Specimen: sorted CD4+, CD8+, or CD8+CD57+ T cells (not recorded which) from PBMCs. CDR3 region: CASSVGLEDQPQHF. In DNA form, the CDR3 reads TGTGCCAGCAGCGTAGGGCTCGAGGATCAGCCCCAGCATTTT.